A selection of T cell receptor beta chains follows, all from one sample in a study of blood T cell repertoires in COVID-19. Sequenced by immunoSEQ multiplex PCR; TCRdb stores in-frame clones only, minus some. The sample lists about 110,000 clones; approximately 82% were seen once. The sample comprised peripheral blood. These receptors were obtained from a woman in her sixties or seventies with acute or convalescent COVID-19. CDR3s include the opening cysteine and the closing phenylalanine or tryptophan. Fields, in order: D gene, V gene, J gene, CDR3 length, clone size, CDR3 DNA, CDR3 protein. D genes are given only for firm matches. Size is stated for part of the rows, as once, few or many counts, or as a class when the clone is expanded.

NA,TRBV5-3,TRBJ1-1,16,NA,TGTGCCAGAAGCCCAACCGACAGCCTTGGAGACACTGAAGCTTTCTTT,CARSPTDSLGDTEAFF
TRBD2,TRBV5-4,TRBJ2-1,16,NA,TGTGCCAGCAGCTTGCCCAAGCGGGGGGGGGACAATGAGCAGTTCTTC,CASSLPKRGGDNEQFF
NA,TRBV9,TRBJ1-3,16,NA,TGTGCCAGCAGCGCGTCGACTGGCCTCTCTGGAAACACCATATATTTT,CASSASTGLSGNTIYF
NA,TRBV6-1,TRBJ1-5,14,NA,TGTGCCAGCAGTGAATCGGGGGGCTGGCAGCCCCAGCATTTT,CASSESGGWQPQHF
TRBD1,TRBV5-1,TRBJ1-1,15,NA,TGCGCCAGCAGCTTTACAGGGGGCAAGGTCACTGAAGCTTTCTTT,CASSFTGGKVTEAFF
NA,TRBV28,TRBJ2-1,17,NA,TGTGCCAGCAGTTCCTTCGGCGAGACTATATTGGCGGATGAGCAGTTCTTC,CASSSFGETILADEQFF
TRBD1,TRBV2,TRBJ2-7,13,NA,TGTGCCAGCAGAGCCGACAGGGCCTACGAGCAGTACTTC,CASRADRAYEQYF
TRBD2,TRBV4-2,TRBJ2-3,16,few,TGTGCCAGCACCCCGGGACTAGCGGGAGCGGGAGATACGCAGTATTTT,CASTPGLAGAGDTQYF
NA,TRBV2,TRBJ1-4,12,NA,TGTGCCAGCAGTGAAGTTCTGGAAAAACTGTTTTTT,CASSEVLEKLFF
NA,TRBV28,TRBJ1-6,15,NA,TGTGCCAGCACCCCCTCCAGGGGATTAAATTCACCCCTCCACTTT,CASTPSRGLNSPLHF
NA,TRBV28,TRBJ1-4,14,NA,TGTGCCAGCATGAGGACAGAGACTGGAGAAAAACTGTTTTTT,CASMRTETGEKLFF
NA,TRBV28,TRBJ1-6,17,NA,TGTGCCAGCAGTTTAATAATAGGGGCTCTGTCAAATTCACCCCTCCACTTT,CASSLIIGALSNSPLHF
NA,TRBV6-2/TRBV6-3,TRBJ1-1,14,NA,TGTGCCAGCAGCCCTCTGGGGGCTGGCACTGAAGCTTTCTTT,CASSPLGAGTEAFF
NA,TRBV3-1/TRBV3-2,TRBJ1-1,15,NA,TGTGCCAGCAGCCAACCAGGGGTGCTGAACACTGAAGCTTTCTTT,CASSQPGVLNTEAFF
NA,TRBV5-1,TRBJ2-1,14,NA,TGCGCCAGCAGCTTGAGGCAGGACTACAATGAGCAGTTCTTC,CASSLRQDYNEQFF
TRBD1,TRBV6-4,TRBJ2-3,13,NA,TGTGCCAGCAGTGGACAGGGGGGGAGCACGCAGTATTTT,CASSGQGGSTQYF
TRBD1,TRBV5-6,TRBJ1-4,18,few,TGTGCCAGCAGCCGGCAGGGGGCGCGGAGTTCGGGTAATGAAAAACTGTTTTTT,CASSRQGARSSGNEKLFF
TRBD1,TRBV5-4,TRBJ1-2,14,NA,TGTGCCAGCAGCTTACAGGGGCTAAACTATGGCTACACCTTC,CASSLQGLNYGYTF
NA,TRBV7-9,TRBJ1-3,14,once,TGTGCCAGCAGCTTGAGGCTCTCTGGAAACACCATATATTTT,CASSLRLSGNTIYF
TRBD1,TRBV24-1,TRBJ2-5,18,NA,TGTGCCACCAGTGATGCAAATCCGGGACAGGGTTCTTGGGAGACCCAGTACTTC,CATSDANPGQGSWETQYF
NA,TRBV14,TRBJ2-3,14,NA,TGTGCCAGCAGCCAAGACTGGGCTTCTGATACGCAGTATTTT,CASSQDWASDTQYF
TRBD2,TRBV2,TRBJ2-2,17,once,TGTGCCAGCAGTTTCGAAATGGGACTAGCGAACACCGGGGAGCTGTTTTTT,CASSFEMGLANTGELFF
TRBD1,TRBV7-2,TRBJ1-2,15,few,TGTGCCAGCAGCCCCTACCAGATGACAGGGGATGGCTACACCTTC,CASSPYQMTGDGYTF
TRBD1,TRBV5-1,TRBJ2-3,16,NA,TGCGCCAGCAGCAAGGGACAGGGGGCATTAACAGATACGCAGTATTTT,CASSKGQGALTDTQYF
NA,TRBV28,TRBJ1-1,12,once,TGTGCCAGCAGCCCCATGAGGAAGGAAGCTTTCTTT,CASSPMRKEAFF
NA,TRBV6-6,TRBJ2-1,15,NA,TGTGCCAGCAGTTACTGGGGGGGGCCTGACAATGAGCAGTTCTTC,CASSYWGGPDNEQFF
TRBD1,TRBV5-1,TRBJ2-1,17,NA,TGCGCCAGCAGCTTGACCGGGACAGGGAGCTCCTACAATGAGCAGTTCTTC,CASSLTGTGSSYNEQFF
NA,TRBV28,TRBJ1-5,15,NA,TGTGCCAGCAGTCTCAGGGGCGGCGGCAATCAGCCCCAGCATTTT,CASSLRGGGNQPQHF
NA,TRBV5-8,TRBJ1-2,13,NA,TGTGCCAGCAGCTTAGTAGGGGAGGATGGCTACACCTTC,CASSLVGEDGYTF
TRBD2,TRBV5-1,TRBJ2-5,15,NA,TGCGCCAGCAGCATTTTAGCGGGAGGGCAAGAGACCCAGTACTTC,CASSILAGGQETQYF
NA,TRBV19,TRBJ1-2,15,NA,TGTGCCAGTAGTATAGCCGCAGGGCGAAGCTATGGCTACACCTTC,CASSIAAGRSYGYTF
NA,TRBV10-3,TRBJ2-2,14,NA,TGTGCCATCAGTGAGGCGGCGAACACCGGGGAGCTGTTTTTT,CAISEAANTGELFF
TRBD1,TRBV11-2,TRBJ2-5,15,NA,TGTGCCAGCAGCCCCGGGACAGGGGGCTGGGAGACCCAGTACTTC,CASSPGTGGWETQYF
NA,TRBV27,TRBJ1-5,15,NA,TGTGCCAGCAGTCGTACAGTTACGAACAATCAGCCCCAGCATTTT,CASSRTVTNNQPQHF
NA,TRBV6-5,TRBJ1-6,14,NA,TGTGCCACCCAAGGTAGCCGGAATAATTCACCCCTCCACTTT,CATQGSRNNSPLHF
NA,TRBV7-3,TRBJ2-1,14,NA,TGTGCCAGCAGCTTACTATCGACAGGCCCTGAGCAGTTCTTC,CASSLLSTGPEQFF
NA,TRBV28,TRBJ1-2,14,once,TGTGCCAGCAGGGAGGGGGGGCTTGACTATGGCTACACCTTC,CASREGGLDYGYTF
NA,TRBV18,TRBJ2-7,14,NA,TGTGCCAGCTCACCAGGAGGGCTCAGGAACGAGCAGTACTTC,CASSPGGLRNEQYF
TRBD1,TRBV6-5,TRBJ1-1,15,NA,TGTGCCAGCAGTTACGCCTCCGGACAGGGCACTGAAGCTTTCTTT,CASSYASGQGTEAFF
NA,TRBV2,TRBJ1-3,13,NA,TGTGCCAGCAGTCCGCACAGCGGAAACACCATATATTTT,CASSPHSGNTIYF
NA,TRBV5-1,TRBJ2-3,15,NA,TGCGCCAGCAGCGGGGGCCCGAGAAGCACAGATACGCAGTATTTT,CASSGGPRSTDTQYF
NA,TRBV18,TRBJ2-7,14,NA,TGTGCCAGCTCACCACCGGAGAACAGGTACGAGCAGTACTTC,CASSPPENRYEQYF